The 27 T cell receptor beta chains reported below all come from one sample, sequenced in a study of human T cells and chemical hapten exposure. Indicated time point: patch test 1, 2 weeks after DPC sensitization. The treatment here: therapeutic diphenylcyclopropenone sensitization with weekly scalp DPC. Each CDR3 protein is one row after TCRdb ran MiXCR on the RACE reads. The data show 340,000 or so distinct CDR3 sequences, under 8% seen once. The starting material was whole blood, obtained in connection with sensitization to the hapten diphenylcyclopropenone (DPC). These receptors were taken from a woman younger than 30 with alopecia areata. Some clones in this sample may be carry-over from other donors' samples.

This clonotype was counted at least ten times. The J gene is TRBJ2-4, the V gene TRBV4-1; 10 bases line up with TRBD2. Germline V gene lookup returns CDR1 MGHRA and CDR2 YSYEKL. The CDR3 is made up of 16 amino acids. Trimming removed 5 bases from V and 3 bases from J; junction bases left unmatched: 7. Written as DNA, the CDR3 is TGCGCCAGCAGCTTGCTAGCGGGGGACGACAAAAACATTCAGTACTTC. Translated: CASSLLAGDDKNIQYF.

This clonotype has only a few counts. CDR3 amino acids: CASSRVGQPQHF. For the CDR3, the DNA is TGTGCCAGCAGCCGAGTTGGACAGCCCCAGCATTTT. The chain employs TRBV6-2 or TRBV6-3 and TRBJ1-5; no reliable D call. The germline V gene encodes CDR1 MNHEY and CDR2 SVGEGT. The CDR3 spans 12 residues. The germline V and J ends were trimmed by 6 bases and 7 bases, with 10 bases remaining between them.

The chain combines TRBV9 with TRBJ2-3, with 12 bases that match TRBD2. Germline V lookup: CDR1 SGDLS, CDR2 YYNGEE. The CDR3 runs to 19 residues. V gave up 5 bases and J gave up 0 bases; unmatched junction bases: 13. The CDR3 bases are TGTGCCAGCAGTCGACTAGCGGGGGTAAATAAGGCTAGCACAGATACGCAGTATTTT. Its translation is CASSRLAGVNKASTDTQYF.

This clonotype was seen only a few times. The chain couples TRBV6-2 or TRBV6-3 to TRBJ2-2; 8 nucleotides agree with TRBD2. This CDR3 comprises 16 residues. Per the germline V gene, CDR1 is MNHEY and CDR2 is SVGEGT. V lost 3 bases, J lost 6 bases, and 9 bases stayed unmatched. The CDR3 DNA is TGTGCCAGCAGTTATTCAACGGGGGGGCCGTCCGGGGAGCTGTTTTTT. It codes for CASSYSTGGPSGELFF.

The chain recombines TRBV20-1 with TRBJ1-4; D call uncertain. CDR1 is DFQATT and CDR2 is SNEGSKA in the germline V gene (reference sequence). There are 14 residues in the CDR3. Trimming shortened V by 5 bases and J by 14 bases, and 24 bases separated the two germline ends. Written as DNA, the CDR3 is TGCAGTGCTCCTAGGGCTGGTAGACCGGTTAGGCTGTTTTTT. Protein product: CSAPRAGRPVRLFF.

As DNA, the CDR3 is TGCAGTGCTACCGGGACGCATAACTATGGCTACACCTTC. Translating it yields CSATGTHNYGYTF. The chain carries TRBV20-1 and TRBJ1-2; D possibly corresponds to TRBD1 (5 bases). Germline CDR1 reads DFQATT; CDR2 reads SNEGSKA (reference sequence). The CDR3 sequence is 13 residues long. Trimming took 4 bases from V and 1 from J, leaving 10 bases between them.

This clonotype was counted ten times or more. The chain uses TRBV29-1 and TRBJ2-5; no definite D call. CDR3 length equals 12 residues. CDR1 and CDR2 from the germline V gene are SQVTM and ANQGSEA. Trimming left V 2 bases short and J 4 bases short, with 8 bases between. The CDR3 protein is CSVEWLPETQYF. DNA for the CDR3: TGCAGCGTTGAATGGCTACCAGAGACCCAGTACTTC.

In this sample, this clonotype turned up many times. The V gene is TRBV6-5, the J gene TRBJ1-5; weak D call: TRBD1 (5 bases). The germline V and J ends were trimmed by 5 bases and 4 bases, with 12 bases remaining between them. Germline CDR1 is MNHEY and CDR2 is SVGAGI. CDR3 length: 14 residues. The CDR3 sequence: CASSQLSGNQPQHF. Here the CDR3 DNA reads TGTGCCAGCAGTCAACTTTCAGGGAATCAGCCCCAGCATTTT.

This clonotype showed up many times. The V and J genes are TRBV10-3 and TRBJ2-7; D possibly corresponds to TRBD2 (5 bases). Trimming left V 8 bases short and J 3 bases short, with 11 bases between. Germline-derived CDR1 and CDR2 are ENHRY and SYGVKD. CDR3 size: 12 residues. The CDR3 nucleotides read TGTGCCATCGGAGATGAGGGCTACGAGCAGTACTTC. Its translation: CAIGDEGYEQYF.

This clonotype was seen repeatedly, ten times or more. The J gene is TRBJ2-3, the V gene TRBV6-4, with 9 bases lining up with TRBD2. The V gene's germline CDR1 is MRHNA and CDR2 SNTAGT. V shed 6 bases and J 4 bases; nucleotides not matched to a gene: 5. The CDR3 totals 14 residues. This CDR3 is CASSMGLASDTQYF. CDR3 bases: TGTGCCAGCAGCATGGGACTAGCCTCAGATACGCAGTATTTT.

This sequence joins TRBV10-3 and TRBJ2-5; TRBD1 matches at 7 bases. CDR1 is ENHRY and CDR2 is SYGVKD in the germline V gene. The CDR3 sequence is 12 residues long. Unmatched junction bases numbered 8, after V lost 11 bases and J lost 5 bases. For the CDR3, the DNA is TGTGCCGTACAGGGGAGTGACGAGACCCAGTACTTC. It codes for CAVQGSDETQYF.

Many counts were recorded for this clonotype. The chain couples TRBV6-2 or TRBV6-3 to TRBJ2-6, with 7 positions matching TRBD1. J was trimmed by 4 bases and V by 7 bases; bases with no gene match: 7. Germline-derived CDR1 and CDR2 are MNHEY and SVGEGT. This CDR3 is 15 amino acids long. CDR3 sequence (DNA): TGTGCCAGCAAGAGCAGGGGGTTAGGGGCCAACGTCCTGACTTTC. Residues: CASKSRGLGANVLTF.

This clonotype appeared a few times. The chain couples TRBV2 to TRBJ1-2; the D is unclear. Germline CDR1 reads SNHLY; CDR2 reads FYNNEI. Trimming took 3 bases from V and 6 from J, leaving 11 bases between them. The CDR3 length is 13 residues. The CDR3 DNA reads TGTGCCAGCAGTGAGGGAAGGGTCGATGGCTACACCTTC. It encodes CASSEGRVDGYTF.

This clonotype has only a few counts. The rearrangement links TRBV29-1 to TRBJ1-1; the match to TRBD1 covers 9 bases. After removal of 3 bases from V and 6 bases from J, the junction contained 2 bases not matched to a gene. Per the germline V gene, CDR1 is SQVTM and CDR2 is ANQGSEA. This CDR3 comprises 12 residues. CDR3 bases: TGCAGCGTTGAGGGACAGGGTGCTGAAGCTTTCTTT. It yields the protein CSVEGQGAEAFF.

The table lists this clonotype with a few counts. The rearrangement links TRBV7-2 to TRBJ1-2, with D possibly being TRBD1 (5 bases). Germline V gene sequence: CDR1 SGHTA, CDR2 FQGNSA. The CDR3 has 15 amino acids. V gave up 0 bases and J gave up 6 bases, with 14 bases separating them. The CDR3 reads CASSLAGTQGDGYTF. Written as DNA, the CDR3 is TGTGCCAGCAGCTTAGCGGGGACCCAAGGGGATGGCTACACCTTC.

This clonotype has just a few counts. The chain combines TRBV10-3 with TRBJ2-7; the match to TRBD2 covers 7 bases. V lost 3 bases to trimming and J lost 4 bases; unmatched junction nucleotides: 9. Germline V CDR1 and CDR2: ENHRY, SYGVKD. The CDR3 is 15 residues long. CDR3 region: CAISDYYGAGYEQYF. CDR3 DNA: TGTGCCATCAGTGATTATTACGGAGCGGGGTACGAGCAGTACTTC.

The CDR3 bases are TGTGCCAGCAGTTTCTCGGGTCAGGGATACGAGCAGTACTTC. It encodes CASSFSGQGYEQYF. The gene calls are TRBV28 and TRBJ2-7; D possibly corresponds to TRBD1 (5 bases). Trimming removed 3 bases at V and 4 bases at J, with 13 bases between. Germline V gene lookup returns CDR1 MDHEN and CDR2 SYDVKM. CDR3 length: 14 residues.

This clonotype was seen many times. CDR3 nucleotide sequence: TGCGCCAGCAGCCAGTGGATCCAGGGTTCAAACAATGAGCAGTTCTTC. Residues: CASSQWIQGSNNEQFF. V and J are TRBV4-1 and TRBJ2-1, with D tentatively TRBD1 (5 bases). The CDR3 is 16 residues long. V was clipped by 3 bases and J by 5 bases, with 17 bases between them. Germline loops: CDR1 MGHRA, CDR2 YSYEKL.

The sample holds a few counts of this clonotype. V and J are TRBV10-3 and TRBJ1-2, with D unresolved. V dropped 3 bases and J dropped 5 bases, with 16 bases sitting between them. Per germline, CDR1 ENHRY and CDR2 SYGVKD. The CDR3 spans 15 residues. CDR3 nucleotide sequence: TGTGCCATCAGTGAATCTGCCGGGATCGCTTATGGCTACACCTTC. Protein: CAISESAGIAYGYTF.

The chain carries TRBV7-9 and TRBJ1-1; D uncertain. Germline V gene sequence: CDR1 SEHNR, CDR2 FQNEAQ (reference sequence). The CDR3 is 16 residues long. Trimming cost V 0 bases and J 7 bases, with 18 bases left between them. CDR3 in DNA: TGTGCCAGCAGCTTAGCGGGAGGTATTTTGGTGGGTGAAGCTTTCTTT. Translation: CASSLAGGILVGEAFF.

This clonotype was recorded a few times. The chain has TRBV7-9 and TRBJ2-4; D is perhaps TRBD1 (5 bases). CDR1 is SEHNR, CDR2 FQNEAQ, per germline (reference sequence). With 2 bases removed from V and 0 bases from J, the gap between germline ends came to 8 bases. This CDR3 has 15 amino acids. The CDR3 DNA is TGTGCCAGCAGCTTAACCCAGGGAGCCAAAAACATTCAGTACTTC. It specifies CASSLTQGAKNIQYF.

There are a few counts of this clonotype. The chain uses TRBV4-3 and TRBJ1-2, with D perhaps matching TRBD1 (5 bases). The CDR3 has 15 amino acids. Germline assignment: CDR1 LGHNA and CDR2 YSLEER. Trimming left V 4 bases short and J 6 bases short, with 18 bases between. The CDR3 nucleotides read TGCGCCAGCAGCCGGGCCGTGGGGCAGGGAAATGGCTACACCTTC. Protein product: CASSRAVGQGNGYTF.

This clonotype has more than one count but fewer than ten. The chain links TRBV7-3 to TRBJ2-3; 9 nucleotides agree with TRBD2. Germline assignment: CDR1 SGHTA and CDR2 FQGTGA. V was pared by 5 bases and J by 6 bases, with 9 bases of the junction left unmatched. This CDR3 spans 15 amino acids. The CDR3 here is CASSPQAGGRDTQYF. CDR3 bases: TGTGCCAGCAGCCCTCAAGCGGGGGGCAGGGATACGCAGTATTTT.

This clonotype was picked up a small number of times. The chain is built from TRBV7-9 and TRBJ1-4, with 8 bases identical to TRBD1. The CDR3 spans 16 residues. J lost 5 bases, V lost 6 bases, and 11 bases had no gene match. The germline V gene encodes CDR1 SEHNR and CDR2 FQNEAQ (reference sequence). This chain's CDR3 is CASRNSGGGTNEKLFF. For the CDR3, the DNA is TGTGCCAGCAGAAATTCAGGGGGCGGAACGAATGAAAAACTGTTTTTT.

The chain carries TRBV3-1 and TRBJ2-3, with D hard to call. V was pared by 2 bases and J by 6 bases, with 6 bases between. Looked up from germline, CDR1 is LGHDT and CDR2 is YNNKEL (reference sequence). The CDR3 loop spans 12 amino acids. The CDR3 reads CASSQLRDTQYF. The CDR3 DNA reads TGTGCCAGCAGCCAATTACGGGATACGCAGTATTTT.

The chain carries TRBV4-1 and TRBJ2-7; 7 nucleotides match TRBD1. Trimming cost V 8 bases and J 2 bases; bases outside gene matches: 9. Germline lookup yields CDR1 MGHRA and CDR2 YSYEKL. The CDR3 consists of 14 residues. CDR3 sequence (DNA): TGCGCCAGCCACCAGGACAGGTTAACCTACGAGCAGTACTTC. Translation: CASHQDRLTYEQYF.

This clonotype occurred a few times. The chain combines TRBV3-1 with TRBJ2-5, with 9 bases matching TRBD2. Germline V gene sequence: CDR1 LGHDT, CDR2 YNNKEL (reference sequence). V lost 1 base, J lost 2 bases, and 5 bases stayed unmatched. The CDR3 covers 16 residues. The CDR3 nucleotides are TGTGCCAGCAGCCAAGGACAGACTAGCGGTCAAGAGACCCAGTACTTC. Its translation is CASSQGQTSGQETQYF.